What follows are 25 T cell receptor beta chains derived from one specimen sequenced in a study of technical replicates of blood from four donors. TCRdb's copy holds only in-frame clones and misses some; the assay was immunoSEQ multiplex PCR. The sample has over 85,000 clones; approximately 95% are singletons. Sequenced material: T cells isolated from PBMCs. These receptor sequences come from a human donor in good health.

The V gene is TRBV2, the J gene TRBJ2-1, with a possible D match to TRBD1 (6 bases). Germline CDR1 SNHLY, CDR2 FYNNEI. The CDR3 is 16 amino acids. With 0 bases removed from V and 7 bases from J, the gap between germline ends came to 16 bases. As DNA, the CDR3 is TGTGCCAGCAGTGAAGCAGGACCTACCCAGGGGAATGAGCAGTTCTTC. Its protein is CASSEAGPTQGNEQFF.

This clone was picked up one time. The V call is TRBV7-2, the J call TRBJ2-5, with D possibly TRBD2 on 6 matching bases. CDR1 SGHTA and CDR2 FQGNSA come from the germline V gene. The CDR3 has 13 amino acids. With 6 bases removed from V and 7 bases from J, the gap between germline ends came to 15 bases. Here the CDR3 reads CASRVAALRTQYF. The CDR3 DNA sequence: TGTGCCAGCAGGGTAGCGGCCCTGAGGACCCAGTACTTC.

The chain recombines TRBV27 with TRBJ2-5, with 7 bases fitting TRBD1. The germline V gene has CDR1 MNHEY and CDR2 SMNVEV (reference sequence). The CDR3 loop spans 16 amino acids. V shed 4 bases, J shed 0 bases, and the junction held 8 bases outside the gene matches. The CDR3 is CASSSGTALDQETQYF. The DNA for the CDR3 is TGTGCCAGCAGTTCCGGGACAGCACTAGACCAAGAGACCCAGTACTTC.

This chain uses TRBV11-3 with TRBJ2-1, with TRBD2 matching 12 bases. CDR3 size: 18 residues. Germline V gene sequence: CDR1 SGHNT, CDR2 YENEEA. V dropped 5 bases and J dropped 8; count of bases not matched to a gene: 16. The CDR3: CASSPRSRLAGELHEQFF. The CDR3 bases are TGTGCCAGCAGCCCAAGAAGTCGACTAGCGGGAGAGTTGCATGAGCAGTTCTTC.

In its sample, this clone was seen a few times. J is TRBJ1-2 and V is TRBV19; D gene uncertain. Germline CDR1 and CDR2: LNHDA and SQIVND (reference sequence). The ends were cut back, 1 base at V and 7 bases at J, with 4 bases in the middle. This CDR3 region has 11 residues. The CDR3 DNA reads TGTGCCAGTAGTATAGTCGGTGGCTACACCTTC. It codes for CASSIVGGYTF.

This clone has a single count. The chain carries TRBV30 and TRBJ2-3, with 7 bases lining up with TRBD2. The CDR3 runs to 14 residues. The ends lost 3 bases at V and 3 bases at J; junction bases unmatched: 6. From germline, CDR1 is GTSNPN and CDR2 SVGIG (reference sequence). The CDR3 DNA is TGTGCCTGGAGACGTAGCGGGCTGACAGATACGCAGTATTTT. Its translation: CAWRRSGLTDTQYF.

The chain links TRBV28 to TRBJ2-1; TRBD1 is a possible D gene (5 bases). V shed 6 bases and J shed 6 bases, with 18 bases lying between them. Germline V CDR1 and CDR2: MDHEN, SYDVKM. The CDR3 consists of 15 residues. The CDR3 sequence: CASSPDRTFSNEQFF. The CDR3 DNA reads as TGTGCCAGCAGCCCCGATCGGACATTCTCCAATGAGCAGTTCTTC.

This clone showed up just a few times. The gene calls are TRBV20-1 and TRBJ1-1; D not certain. The germline V gene has CDR1 DFQATT and CDR2 SNEGSKA (reference sequence). The CDR3 covers 11 residues. V was clipped by 3 bases and J by 5 bases, with 7 bases between them. The CDR3, as DNA: TGCAGTGCTAGGGGAGGGACTGAAGCTTTCTTT. It yields the protein CSARGGTEAFF.

The chain employs TRBV7-9 and TRBJ1-4, with a possible D match to TRBD1 (6 bases). V shed 2 bases and J shed 8 bases, with 9 bases lying between them. Germline lookup yields CDR1 SEHNR and CDR2 FQNEAQ (reference sequence). This CDR3 spans 13 amino acids. The CDR3 here is CASSLWGLEKLFF. Written as DNA, the CDR3 is TGTGCCAGCAGCTTATGGGGGCTGGAAAAACTGTTTTTT.

This rearrangement joins TRBV9 to TRBJ1-2; TRBD1 matches 7 bases. Germline V gene lookup returns CDR1 SGDLS and CDR2 YYNGEE. CDR3 length: 16 residues. V trimming: 2 bases; J trimming: 3 bases; junction bases outside the gene matches: 10. Written as DNA, the CDR3 is TGTGCCAGCAGCGTGGGGGGAAGGGGGCTTGACTATGGCTACACCTTC. This translates into CASSVGGRGLDYGYTF.

CDR3 region: CASSRSGSDTDTQYF. CDR3 bases: TGTGCCAGCAGTCGTAGCGGGTCCGACACAGATACGCAGTATTTT. The chain combines TRBV7-2 with TRBJ2-3, with 7 positions matching TRBD2. Losses at the gene ends were 6 bases for V and 2 bases for J; bases not matched to a gene: 8. Germline loops: CDR1 SGHTA, CDR2 FQGNSA. The CDR3 loop spans 15 amino acids.

The rearrangement joins TRBV7-6 to TRBJ2-1; D possibly corresponds to TRBD2 (5 bases). Trimming shortened V by 5 bases and J by 7 bases, and 18 bases separated the two germline ends. This CDR3 is 15 amino acids long. CDR1 is SGHVS and CDR2 is FNYEAQ in the germline V gene. The DNA of the CDR3 is TGTGCCAGCAGCCTCCGGAGACCCGAGGGAAATGAGCAGTTCTTC. This encodes CASSLRRPEGNEQFF.

This clone was found once. This sequence joins TRBV28 and TRBJ2-7, with D maybe TRBD1 (6 bases). The CDR3 is 15 amino acids. The germline V gene has CDR1 MDHEN and CDR2 SYDVKM. The germline V and J ends were trimmed by 2 bases and 0 bases, with 11 bases remaining between them. In DNA form, the CDR3 reads TGTGCCAGCAGTTTAAGGGGGTCCCTCTCCTACGAGCAGTACTTC. Translating gives CASSLRGSLSYEQYF.

The chain combines TRBV5-6 with TRBJ2-7, with D hard to call. The CDR3 runs 11 residues. V was clipped by 4 bases and J by 6 bases, with 8 bases between them. Per germline, CDR1 SGHDT and CDR2 YYEEEE. For the CDR3, the DNA is TGTGCCAGCAGCCGTCCAGGCGAGCAGTACTTC. It specifies CASSRPGEQYF.

The genes are TRBV5-4 and TRBJ2-7; 7 nucleotides match TRBD2. The ends lost 4 bases at V and 2 bases at J; junction bases unmatched: 12. The CDR3 spans 16 residues. Germline V gene lookup returns CDR1 SGHNT and CDR2 YYREEE (reference sequence). This chain's CDR3 is CASSAYRDYPTYEQYF. The CDR3, as DNA: TGTGCCAGCAGCGCCTACCGGGACTACCCTACCTACGAGCAGTACTTC.

The genes are TRBV13 and TRBJ2-4, with 7 nucleotides matching TRBD2. The CDR3 runs 13 residues. Germline assignment: CDR1 PRHDT and CDR2 FYEKMQ (reference sequence). J lost 7 bases, V lost 4 bases, and 4 bases had no gene match. The CDR3 DNA reads TGTGCCAGCAGCTCCCCGGGGGGTAACATTCAGTACTTC. It yields the protein CASSSPGGNIQYF.

The chain couples TRBV13 to TRBJ2-6; D uncertain. Germline values: CDR1 PRHDT, CDR2 FYEKMQ (reference sequence). The CDR3 length is 16 residues. Trimming pared 7 bases from V and 0 bases from J, leaving 13 bases between. CDR3 sequence (DNA): TGTGCCAGCACCAAAACGGTGAACTCTGGGGCCAACGTCCTGACTTTC. Protein: CASTKTVNSGANVLTF.

The rearrangement uses TRBV6-1 and TRBJ2-7, with 9 bases fitting TRBD2. This CDR3 contains 15 residues. CDR1 is MNHNS, CDR2 SASEGT, per germline. Germline trimming cut 4 bases from V and 3 bases from J; bases unmatched to any gene: 7. The CDR3 nucleotides read TGTGCCAGCAGTGTCTTAGCGGGAGAGAGCTACGAGCAGTACTTC. It encodes CASSVLAGESYEQYF.

This chain links TRBV6-1 with TRBJ1-2; D unresolved. This CDR3 spans 13 amino acids. V lost 3 bases, J lost 7 bases, and 12 bases lay in between. Germline V gene sequence: CDR1 MNHNS, CDR2 SASEGT. The CDR3 coding sequence is TGTGCCAGCAGTGACGAACCGCAGGCTGGCTACACCTTC. It yields the protein CASSDEPQAGYTF.

This clone appeared once. V usage is TRBV19 and J usage is TRBJ2-7; 7 bases agree with TRBD1. Germline V gives CDR1 LNHDA, CDR2 SQIVND (reference sequence). Trimming took 9 bases from V and 5 from J; bases not matched to a gene: 10. This CDR3 has 13 residues. This chain's CDR3 is CASNRQGEDEQYF. The CDR3 DNA reads TGTGCCAGCAACCGACAGGGAGAGGACGAGCAGTACTTC.

The rearrangement links TRBV7-6 to TRBJ2-3; TRBD2 is a possible D gene (5 bases). The V end lost 1 base, the J end lost 0 bases, and 11 bases lay between the germline ends. The length of the CDR3 is 16 residues. The germline CDR1 and CDR2 sequences are SGHVS and FNYEAQ. CDR3 sequence reads: CASSLVLARSTDTQYF. DNA of the CDR3: TGTGCCAGCAGCTTAGTGTTAGCGAGAAGCACAGATACGCAGTATTTT.

CDR3 loop: CASSIYRGLAYGYTF. The DNA of the CDR3 is TGTGCCAGTAGTATATACAGGGGACTGGCCTATGGCTACACCTTC. The chain has TRBV19 and TRBJ1-2; 7 nucleotides line up with TRBD1. The length of the CDR3 is 15 residues. V was clipped by 2 bases and J by 4 bases; unmatched bases: 7. Germline values: CDR1 LNHDA, CDR2 SQIVND (reference sequence).

This clone was observed a single time. This chain uses TRBV28 with TRBJ2-7; 11 bases agree with TRBD2. The ends lost 5 bases at V and 3 bases at J; junction bases unmatched: 9. The CDR3 spans 16 residues. Germline V gene sequence: CDR1 MDHEN, CDR2 SYDVKM. The CDR3 loop is CASSTIAGGGIYEQYF. The CDR3, as DNA: TGTGCCAGCAGTACTATAGCGGGGGGGGGAATCTACGAGCAGTACTTC.

This clone was seen only once. The chain employs TRBV5-5 and TRBJ1-1, with D perhaps TRBD1 (6 bases). The CDR3 runs 14 residues. V was trimmed by 0 bases and J by 8 bases, leaving 14 bases between them. CDR1 is SGHKS and CDR2 is YYEKEE in the germline V gene (reference sequence). As DNA, the CDR3 is TGTGCCAGCAGCTTGGCGCTTCTTGGGACAGAAGCTTTCTTT. Amino acid sequence: CASSLALLGTEAFF.

This sequence joins TRBV5-1 and TRBJ1-1, with 7 bases matching TRBD1. The germline V gene encodes CDR1 SGHRS and CDR2 YFSETQ. This CDR3 has 13 residues. Trimming at V came to 4 bases and at J to 4 bases, leaving 4 bases not matched to a gene. Here the CDR3 reads CASSENRGTEAFF. For the CDR3, the DNA is TGCGCCAGCAGCGAAAACAGGGGCACTGAAGCTTTCTTT.